This is a list of T cell receptor beta chains from one sample in a study of blood T cells in healthy people across ages. One entry per CDR3 protein results from TCRdb running MiXCR on the 5' RACE reads. Of about 640,000 distinct CDR3 sequences listed, approximately 40% are singletons. The sequencing sample was made of blood. Receptor source: an elderly man in good health. The CDR3 runs from the conserved cysteine through the conserved F or W.

14	TRBV18	TRBJ2-4	CASSQGTSENIQYF
13	TRBV5-1	TRBJ1-4	CASSPRTDSLQFF
14	TRBV25-1	TRBJ2-5	CASTTGYPQETQYF
15	TRBV6-2/TRBV6-3	TRBJ2-1	CASRRLAAEGNEQFF
16	TRBV7-9	TRBJ2-2	CASSPIAVTRTGELFF
12	TRBV6-6	TRBJ1-5	CASTPSNQPQHF
12	TRBV7-9	TRBJ2-1	CASSAPTDEQFF
17	TRBV6-2/TRBV6-3	TRBJ2-1	CASSYSMRELPYNEQFF
16	TRBV27	TRBJ2-1	CASSPPTGLVLREQFF
14	TRBV29-1	TRBJ2-3	CSARTGPRTDTQYF
14	TRBV12-3/TRBV12-4	TRBJ2-3	CASSSLPRTYTQYF
14	TRBV12-3/TRBV12-4	-	CASTLGTGSYEQYF
11	TRBV20-1	TRBJ1-1	CSGREWAEAFF
20	TRBV20-1	TRBJ2-1	CSARDWYLTSGGETNNEQFF
13	TRBV6-2/TRBV6-3	TRBJ1-2	CASTGRQGRGYTF
14	TRBV5-5	-	CASSLGVGGYEQYF
15	TRBV6-2/TRBV6-3	TRBJ2-5	CASSYQTAGSETQYF
15	TRBV6-1	-	CASSERTGGGETQYF
17	TRBV7-3	TRBJ2-5	CASSKYTTVTSKEAQYF
14	TRBV29-1	TRBJ2-4	CSVRKGLNKNIQYF
13	TRBV5-4	TRBJ2-1	CASSSLVGYEQFF
17	TRBV10-3	TRBJ1-1	CAISESKRTGVTTEAFF
16	TRBV7-2	TRBJ2-3	CASSLEAGRGADTQYF
16	TRBV29-1	TRBJ2-2	CSVEGKHGANTGELFF
14	TRBV30	TRBJ2-1	CAPKGVAGAFEQFF
15	TRBV7-2	TRBJ2-3	CASSFARDVADTQYF